The source of this T cell receptor beta chain is a study of blood T cell repertoires in COVID-19. Libraries were prepared by immunoSEQ multiplex PCR; TCRdb keeps only in-frame clonotypes and omits some of them. The data hold tens of thousands of clones, with roughly 80% observed a single time. Unmatched junction bases numbered 15, after V lost 3 bases and J lost 5 bases. Germline V gene data show CDR1 as MGHDK and CDR2 as SYGVNS. There are 18 residues in the CDR3. V and J are TRBV25-1 and TRBJ2-1, with 8 positions matching TRBD2. Sequencing was performed on peripheral blood. This sequence was found in a woman aged 80 or over with acute or convalescent COVID-19. CDR3 sequence: CASSDSRAGDWLNNEQFF. In DNA, the CDR3 is TGTGCCAGCAGTGACTCTAGAGCGGGGGACTGGCTTAACAATGAGCAGTTCTTC. The full variable domain, rest sourced from reference TRBV25-1 and TRBJ2-1, is EADIYQTPRYLVIGTGKKITLECSQTMGHDKMYWYQQDPGMELHLIHYSYGVNSTEKGDLSSESTVSRIRTEHFPLTLESARPSHTSQYLCASSDSRAGDWLNNEQFFGPGTRLTVL.